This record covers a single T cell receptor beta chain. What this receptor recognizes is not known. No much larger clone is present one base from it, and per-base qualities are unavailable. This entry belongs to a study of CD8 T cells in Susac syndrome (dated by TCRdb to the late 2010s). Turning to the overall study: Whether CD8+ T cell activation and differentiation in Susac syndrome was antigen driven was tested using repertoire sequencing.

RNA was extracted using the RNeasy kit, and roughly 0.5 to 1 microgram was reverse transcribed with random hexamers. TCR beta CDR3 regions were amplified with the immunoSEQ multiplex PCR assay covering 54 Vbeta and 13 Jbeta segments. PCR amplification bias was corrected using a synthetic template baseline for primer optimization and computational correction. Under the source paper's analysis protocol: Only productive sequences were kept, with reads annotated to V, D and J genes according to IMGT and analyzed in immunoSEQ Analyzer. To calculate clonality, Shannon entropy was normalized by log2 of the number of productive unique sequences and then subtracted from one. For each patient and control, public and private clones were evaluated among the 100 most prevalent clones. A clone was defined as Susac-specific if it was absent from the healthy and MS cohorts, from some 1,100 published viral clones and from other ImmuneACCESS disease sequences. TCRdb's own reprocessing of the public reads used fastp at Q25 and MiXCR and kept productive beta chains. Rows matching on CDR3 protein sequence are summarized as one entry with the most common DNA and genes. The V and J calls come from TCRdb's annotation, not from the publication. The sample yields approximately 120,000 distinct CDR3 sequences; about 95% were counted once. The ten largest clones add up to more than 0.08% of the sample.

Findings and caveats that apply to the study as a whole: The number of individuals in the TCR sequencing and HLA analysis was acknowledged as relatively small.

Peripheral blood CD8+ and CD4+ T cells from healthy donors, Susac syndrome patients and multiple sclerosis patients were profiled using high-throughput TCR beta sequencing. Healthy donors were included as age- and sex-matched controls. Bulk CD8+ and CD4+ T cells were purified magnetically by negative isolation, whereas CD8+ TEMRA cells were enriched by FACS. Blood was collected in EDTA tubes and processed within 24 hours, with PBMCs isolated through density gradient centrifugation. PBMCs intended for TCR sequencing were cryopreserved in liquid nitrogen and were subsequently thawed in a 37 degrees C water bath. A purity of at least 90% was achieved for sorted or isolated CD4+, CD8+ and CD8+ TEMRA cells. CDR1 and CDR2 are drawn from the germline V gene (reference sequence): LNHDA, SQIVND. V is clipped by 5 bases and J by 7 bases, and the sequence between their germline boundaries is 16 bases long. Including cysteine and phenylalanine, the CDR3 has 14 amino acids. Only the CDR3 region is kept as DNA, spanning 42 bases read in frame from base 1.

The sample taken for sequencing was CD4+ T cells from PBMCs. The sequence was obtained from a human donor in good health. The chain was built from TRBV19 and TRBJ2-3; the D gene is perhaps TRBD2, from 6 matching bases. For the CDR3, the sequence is CASSPPGASNTQYF. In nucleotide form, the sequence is TGTGCCAGTAGTCCGCCGGGAGCTAGCAATACGCAGTATTTT.